This T cell receptor (beta chain) was recovered during a study of T cells in Graves' hyperthyroidism and ophthalmopathy. At the level of the study: Prior to any treatment, at the point of initial diagnosis, peripheral blood was collected. Whole-study findings and limits: The model anticipated ophthalmopathy a median around six months pre-onset.

Germline loops: CDR1 SGHNT, CDR2 YENEEA. Trimming took 1 base from V and 7 from J, leaving 6 bases between them. CDR3 length: 12 residues. Ten or more counts support this clonotype. Its antigen is unidentified. For Graves' hyperthyroidism to be stable, ophthalmopathy could not progress within 18 months. Clinical symptoms, serum thyroxine and TRAb, thyroid ultrasound and orbital computed tomography together formed the diagnostic basis. Template material for amplifying TCR beta CDR3 regions consisted of RNA transcripts. First-round RT-PCR with HTBI primers amplified the TCR CDR3 region. TCRdb reprocessed the multiplex PCR reads via MiXCR and lists one record per CDR3 protein. Among about 210,000 distinct CDR3 sequences, roughly 15% were seen once, and the ten largest hold around 50%.

The sequencing sample was made of blood. This chain connects TRBV11-3 to TRBJ2-3; no clear D gene. This sequence was found in a middle-aged man with Graves' hyperthyroidism. The CDR3 DNA reads TGTGCCAGCAGCTTAGGGGAATATACGCAGTATTTT. It translates to CASSLGEYTQYF.